This T cell receptor beta chain appears in the sequencing data of a study of blood T cells in healthy people across ages. A sample-barcoded 5' primer and a J-beta primer mix were used in a second PCR of roughly 6 to 12 cycles. Every single cDNA molecule received a tag from a template-switch adaptor with 12 random nucleotides. TCRdb reanalysed the 5' RACE reads using MiXCR and keeps one entry per CDR3 protein. The sample comprises around 320,000 distinct CDR3 sequences, around 30% of which are singletons, and 25% to 30% rests with the top ten. Samples each yielded at least 5 micrograms of total RNA. Study conclusions and caveats: Whereas aged donors had fewer naive CD4+ cells, long-lived donors had more of them and higher diversity. Bulk PBMC profiling left naive and antigen-experienced comparisons inconclusive.

A few counts support this clonotype. Its cognate antigen is unknown. J gave up 0 bases and V 0 bases, and 12 bases lay outside the gene matches. This CDR3 has 18 amino acids. CDR1 is DFQATT, CDR2 SNEGSKA, per germline (reference sequence). The sample consisted of blood. The source of this sequence is a woman aged 70-85 years in good health. The genes are TRBV20-1 and TRBJ2-3; 7 nucleotides align to TRBD2. The CDR3 is CSARDVRLAGYSTDTQYF. The CDR3 DNA sequence: TGCAGTGCTAGAGATGTCCGGTTAGCGGGCTATAGCACAGATACGCAGTATTTT.